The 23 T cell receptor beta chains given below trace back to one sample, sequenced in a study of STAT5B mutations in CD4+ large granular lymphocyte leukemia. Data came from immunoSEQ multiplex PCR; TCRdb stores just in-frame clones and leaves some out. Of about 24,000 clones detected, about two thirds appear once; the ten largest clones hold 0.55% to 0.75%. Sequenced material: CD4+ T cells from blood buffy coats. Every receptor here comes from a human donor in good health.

Here the CDR3 DNA reads TGTGCCAGCTCCGATGGGAGCTATGGCTACACCTTC. Its translation is CASSDGSYGYTF. This chain connects TRBV25-1 to TRBJ1-2; unclear D gene. CDR3 length equals 12 residues. The V and J ends lost 8 bases and 4 bases respectively, with 11 bases between them. Germline CDR1 reads MGHDK; CDR2 reads SYGVNS.

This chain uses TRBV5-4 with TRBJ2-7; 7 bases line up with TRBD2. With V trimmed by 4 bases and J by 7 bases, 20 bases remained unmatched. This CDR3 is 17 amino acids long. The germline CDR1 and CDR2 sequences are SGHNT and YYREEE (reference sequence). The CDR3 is CASSHPSGRSWGGEQYF. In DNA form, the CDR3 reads TGTGCCAGCAGCCATCCTTCCGGGCGGAGCTGGGGGGGGGAGCAGTACTTC.

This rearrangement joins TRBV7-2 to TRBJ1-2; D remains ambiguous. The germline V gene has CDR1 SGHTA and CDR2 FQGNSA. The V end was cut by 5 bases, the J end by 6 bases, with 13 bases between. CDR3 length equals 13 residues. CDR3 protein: CASSPQSINGYTF. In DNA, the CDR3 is TGTGCCAGCAGCCCTCAATCGATCAATGGCTACACCTTC.

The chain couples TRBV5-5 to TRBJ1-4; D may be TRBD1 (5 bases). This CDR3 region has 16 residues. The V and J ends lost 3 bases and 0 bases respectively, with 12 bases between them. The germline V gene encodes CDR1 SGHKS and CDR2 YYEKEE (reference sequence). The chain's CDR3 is CASSYRGLTTNEKLFF. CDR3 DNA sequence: TGTGCCAGCAGCTATCGGGGCCTAACAACTAATGAAAAACTGTTTTTT. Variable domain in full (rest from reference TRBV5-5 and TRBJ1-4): DAGVTQSPTHLIKTRGQQVTLRCSPISGHKSVSWYQQVLGQGPQFIFQYYEKEERGRGNFPDRFSARQFPNYSSELNVNALLLGDSALYLCASSYRGLTTNEKLFFGSGTQLSVL.

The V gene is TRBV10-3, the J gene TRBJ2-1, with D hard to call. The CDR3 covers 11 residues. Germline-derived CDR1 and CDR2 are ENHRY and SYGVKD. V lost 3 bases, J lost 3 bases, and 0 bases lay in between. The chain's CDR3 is CAISDYNEQFF. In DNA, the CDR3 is TGTGCCATCAGTGACTACAATGAGCAGTTCTTC.

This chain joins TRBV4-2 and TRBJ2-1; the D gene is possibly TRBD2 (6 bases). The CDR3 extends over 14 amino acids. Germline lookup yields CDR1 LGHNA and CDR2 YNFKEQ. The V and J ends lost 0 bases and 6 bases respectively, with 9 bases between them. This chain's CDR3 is CASSQDLGGNEQFF. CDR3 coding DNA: TGTGCCAGCAGCCAAGATCTGGGGGGCAATGAGCAGTTCTTC.

The DNA for the CDR3 is TGTGCCAGCAGTGCCACAGGGGTATCCGAGCAGTACTTC. Encoded protein: CASSATGVSEQYF. The chain links TRBV6-1 to TRBJ2-7; 7 bases agree with TRBD1. With V trimmed by 4 bases and J by 6 bases, 6 bases remained unmatched. Per the germline V gene, CDR1 is MNHNS and CDR2 is SASEGT. This CDR3 contains 13 residues.

CDR3 amino acids: CASMTSYGGELFF. The DNA for the CDR3 is TGTGCCAGCATGACATCCTACGGCGGGGAGCTGTTTTTT. The chain joins TRBV27 to TRBJ2-2; D is unresolved. CDR3 length equals 13 residues. The germline V gene has CDR1 MNHEY and CDR2 SMNVEV (reference sequence). Trimming stripped 7 bases from V and 7 bases from J, with 13 bases between.

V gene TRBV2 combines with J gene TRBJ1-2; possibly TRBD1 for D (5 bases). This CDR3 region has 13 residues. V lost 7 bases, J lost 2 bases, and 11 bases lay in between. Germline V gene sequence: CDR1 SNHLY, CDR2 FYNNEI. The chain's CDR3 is CASKPDRNYGYTF. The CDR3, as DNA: TGTGCCAGCAAACCCGACAGAAACTATGGCTACACCTTC.

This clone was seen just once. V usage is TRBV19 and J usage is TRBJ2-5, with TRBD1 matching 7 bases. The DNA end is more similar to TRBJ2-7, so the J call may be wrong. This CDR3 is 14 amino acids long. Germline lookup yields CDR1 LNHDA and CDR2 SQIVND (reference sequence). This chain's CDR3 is CASRADRDTYEQYF. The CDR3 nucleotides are TGTGCCAGTAGAGCCGACAGGGATACCTACGAGCAGTACTTC.

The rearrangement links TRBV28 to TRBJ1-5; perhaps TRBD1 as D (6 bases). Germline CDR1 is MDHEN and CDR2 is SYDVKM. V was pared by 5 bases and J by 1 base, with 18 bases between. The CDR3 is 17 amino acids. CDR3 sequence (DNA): TGTGCCAGCAGTCCCTATATCGGGGGGCTGAGCAATCAGCCCCAGCATTTT. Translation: CASSPYIGGLSNQPQHF.

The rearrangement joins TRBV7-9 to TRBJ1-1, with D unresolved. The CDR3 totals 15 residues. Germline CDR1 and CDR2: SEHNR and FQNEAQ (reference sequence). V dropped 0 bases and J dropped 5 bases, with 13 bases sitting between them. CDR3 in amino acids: CASSLAPSLETEAFF. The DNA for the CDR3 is TGTGCCAGCAGCTTAGCTCCATCTTTAGAGACTGAAGCTTTCTTT.

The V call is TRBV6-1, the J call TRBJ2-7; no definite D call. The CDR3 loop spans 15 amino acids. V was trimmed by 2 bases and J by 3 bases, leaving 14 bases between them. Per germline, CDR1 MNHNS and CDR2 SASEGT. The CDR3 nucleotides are TGTGCCAGCAGTGAAATGGGGTGGGATGGCTACGAGCAGTACTTC. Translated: CASSEMGWDGYEQYF.

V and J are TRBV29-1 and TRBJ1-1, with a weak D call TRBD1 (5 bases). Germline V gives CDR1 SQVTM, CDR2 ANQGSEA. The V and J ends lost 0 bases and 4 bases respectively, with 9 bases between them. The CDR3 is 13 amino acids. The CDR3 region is CSVEELGGTEAFF. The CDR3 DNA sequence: TGCAGCGTTGAAGAATTGGGGGGCACTGAAGCTTTCTTT. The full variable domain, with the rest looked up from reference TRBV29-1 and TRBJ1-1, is SAVISQKPSRDICQRGTSLTIQCQVDSQVTMMFWYRQQPGQSLTLIATANQGSEATYESGFVIDKFPISRPNLTFSTLTVSNMSPEDSSIYLCSVEELGGTEAFFGQGTRLTVV.

CDR3 protein: CASSISGRAYGYTF. DNA for the CDR3: TGTGCCAGTAGTATATCGGGCAGGGCCTATGGCTACACCTTC. The chain uses TRBV19 and TRBJ1-2; a weak D match, TRBD1 (5 bases). V was trimmed by 2 bases and J by 4 bases, leaving 11 bases between them. CDR3 length: 14 residues. CDR1 is LNHDA and CDR2 is SQIVND in the germline V gene (reference sequence). Looking up the rest from reference TRBV19 and TRBJ1-2 gives the full variable domain: DGGITQSPKYLFRKEGQNVTLSCEQNLNHDAMYWYRQDPGQGLRLIYYSQIVNDFQKGDIAEGYSVSREKKESFPLTVTSAQKNPTAFYLCASSISGRAYGYTFGSGTRLTVV.

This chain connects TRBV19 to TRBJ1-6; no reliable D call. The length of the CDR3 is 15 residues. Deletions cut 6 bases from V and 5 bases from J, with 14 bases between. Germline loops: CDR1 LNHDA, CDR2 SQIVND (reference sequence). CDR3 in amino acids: CASRRATVNNSPLHF. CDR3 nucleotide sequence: TGTGCCAGTAGACGAGCCACGGTCAATAATTCACCCCTCCACTTT.

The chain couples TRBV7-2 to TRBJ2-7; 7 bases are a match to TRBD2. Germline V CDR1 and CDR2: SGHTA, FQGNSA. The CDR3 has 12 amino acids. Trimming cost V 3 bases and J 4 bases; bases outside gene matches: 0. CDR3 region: CASSFGRYEQYF. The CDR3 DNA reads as TGTGCCAGCAGCTTCGGGAGGTACGAGCAGTACTTC.

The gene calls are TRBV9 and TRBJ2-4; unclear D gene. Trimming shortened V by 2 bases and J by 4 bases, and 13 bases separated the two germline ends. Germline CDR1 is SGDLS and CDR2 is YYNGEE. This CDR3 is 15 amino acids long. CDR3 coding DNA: TGTGCCAGCAGCGTTGGGTTGACTCAAAAAAACATTCAGTACTTC. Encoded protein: CASSVGLTQKNIQYF.

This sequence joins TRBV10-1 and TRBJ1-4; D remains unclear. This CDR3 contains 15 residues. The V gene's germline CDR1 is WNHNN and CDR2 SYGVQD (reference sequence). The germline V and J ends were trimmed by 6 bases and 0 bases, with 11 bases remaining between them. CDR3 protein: CASRRTAATNEKLFF. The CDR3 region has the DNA TGCGCCAGCAGACGGACGGCCGCAACTAATGAAAAACTGTTTTTT.

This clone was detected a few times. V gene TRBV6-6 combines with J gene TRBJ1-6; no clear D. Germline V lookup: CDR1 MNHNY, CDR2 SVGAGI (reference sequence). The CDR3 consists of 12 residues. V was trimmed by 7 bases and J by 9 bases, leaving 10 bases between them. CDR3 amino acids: CASKAGGSPLHF. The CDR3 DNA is TGTGCCAGCAAGGCGGGTGGTTCACCCCTCCACTTT.

CDR3 DNA sequence: TGTGCCAGCTCAATACAGGGGGTAGGCACAGATACGCAGTATTTT. Protein product: CASSIQGVGTDTQYF. This sequence joins TRBV18 and TRBJ2-3; the match to TRBD1 covers 8 bases. V was clipped by 5 bases and J by 1 base; unmatched bases: 5. Looked up from germline, CDR1 is KGHSH and CDR2 is LQKENI. CDR3 length equals 15 residues.

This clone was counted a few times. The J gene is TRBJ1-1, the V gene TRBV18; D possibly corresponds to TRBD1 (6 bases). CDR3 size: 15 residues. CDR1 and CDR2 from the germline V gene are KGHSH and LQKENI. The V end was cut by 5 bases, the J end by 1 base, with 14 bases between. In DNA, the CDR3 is TGTGCCAGCTCAGTCAGGGGAGAGGGGAACACTGAAGCTTTCTTT. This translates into CASSVRGEGNTEAFF. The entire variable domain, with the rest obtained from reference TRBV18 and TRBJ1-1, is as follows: NAGVMQNPRHLVRRRGQEARLRCSPMKGHSHVYWYRQLPEEGLKFMVYLQKENIIDESGMPKERFSAEFPKEGPSILRIQQVVRGDSAAYFCASSVRGEGNTEAFFGQGTRLTVV.

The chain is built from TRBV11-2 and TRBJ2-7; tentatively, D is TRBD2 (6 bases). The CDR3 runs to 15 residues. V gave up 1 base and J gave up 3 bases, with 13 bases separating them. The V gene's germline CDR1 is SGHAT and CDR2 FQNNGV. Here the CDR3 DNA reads TGTGCCAGCAGCTTAGGTGGGAGTAGCGGCTACGAGCAGTACTTC. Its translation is CASSLGGSSGYEQYF.